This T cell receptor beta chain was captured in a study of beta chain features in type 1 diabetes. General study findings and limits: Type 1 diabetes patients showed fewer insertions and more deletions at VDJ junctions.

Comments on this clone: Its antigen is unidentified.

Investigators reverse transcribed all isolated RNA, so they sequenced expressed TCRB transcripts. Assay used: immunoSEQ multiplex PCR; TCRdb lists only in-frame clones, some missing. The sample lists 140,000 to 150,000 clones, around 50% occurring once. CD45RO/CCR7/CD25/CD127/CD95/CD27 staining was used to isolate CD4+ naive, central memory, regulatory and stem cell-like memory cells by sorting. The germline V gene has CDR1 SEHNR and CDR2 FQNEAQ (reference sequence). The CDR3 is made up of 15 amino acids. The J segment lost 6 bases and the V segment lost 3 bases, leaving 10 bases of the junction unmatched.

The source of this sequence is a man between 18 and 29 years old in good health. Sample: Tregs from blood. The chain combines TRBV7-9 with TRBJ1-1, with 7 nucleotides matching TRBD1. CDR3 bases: TGTGCCAGCAGCTTGACAGGGCGAGGTATAGCTGAAGCTTTCTTT. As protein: CASSLTGRGIAEAFF.